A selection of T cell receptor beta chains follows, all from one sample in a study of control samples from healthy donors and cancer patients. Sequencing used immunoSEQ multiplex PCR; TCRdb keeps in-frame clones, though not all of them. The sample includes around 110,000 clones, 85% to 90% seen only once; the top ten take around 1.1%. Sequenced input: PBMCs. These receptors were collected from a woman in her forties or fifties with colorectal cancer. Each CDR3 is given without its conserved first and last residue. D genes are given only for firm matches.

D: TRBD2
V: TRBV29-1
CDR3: SVELVLAGVDHEQF

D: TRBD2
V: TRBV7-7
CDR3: ASSLYSSGRGTGELF

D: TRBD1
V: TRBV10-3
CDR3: AIRDRGEQY

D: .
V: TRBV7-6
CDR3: ASSTIQGNTEAF

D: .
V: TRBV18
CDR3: ASSPPGAGLQAF

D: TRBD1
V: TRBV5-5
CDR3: ASSWGQLNTEAF

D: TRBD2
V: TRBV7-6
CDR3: ASVRNAGVKETQY

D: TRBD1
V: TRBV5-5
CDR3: ASSVGQGGYGYT

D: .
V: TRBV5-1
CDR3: ASAPLGTGELF

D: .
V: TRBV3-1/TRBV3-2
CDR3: ASSQGTPNTEAF

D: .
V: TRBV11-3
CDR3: ASSLMPNTEAF

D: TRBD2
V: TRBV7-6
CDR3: ASSPRTSGSYNEQF

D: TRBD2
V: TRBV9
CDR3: ASSSPWGAGGTDTQY

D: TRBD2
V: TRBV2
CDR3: ASKRGGDTQY

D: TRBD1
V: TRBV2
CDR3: ASSLSGTGVTEAF

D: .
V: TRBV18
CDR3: ASSRVQGDNEQF

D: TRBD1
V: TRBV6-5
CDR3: ASSLYRQGNTEAF

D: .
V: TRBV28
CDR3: ASSLGIYEQY

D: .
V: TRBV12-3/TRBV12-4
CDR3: ASRGLNTGELF

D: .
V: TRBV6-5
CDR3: ASSYGDWVGELF

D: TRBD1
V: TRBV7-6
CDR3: ASSVDQGGRGYT

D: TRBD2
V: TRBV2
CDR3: ASGRRLAGGNEQF

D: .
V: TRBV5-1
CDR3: ASSSGQPRDGYT

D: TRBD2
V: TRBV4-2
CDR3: ASSLGLAELTDTQY

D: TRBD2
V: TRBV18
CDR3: ASPPPSGNINEQF

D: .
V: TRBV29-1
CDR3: SVGTGRNTEAF

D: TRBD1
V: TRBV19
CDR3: ASSLRQGYKYQPQH

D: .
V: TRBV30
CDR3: AWRYGVLPNEQF

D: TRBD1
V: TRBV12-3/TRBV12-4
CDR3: ASSRDRVSEAF

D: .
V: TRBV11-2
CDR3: ASSLVPLGNTIY

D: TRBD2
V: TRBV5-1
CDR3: ASSPSTSGGAYEQF

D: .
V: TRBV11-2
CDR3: ASSLSSGGEQF

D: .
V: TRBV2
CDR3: ASSPRQEPYGYT

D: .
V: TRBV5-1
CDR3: ASRWTDSYEQY

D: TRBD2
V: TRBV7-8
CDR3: ASSLVGREVTQY

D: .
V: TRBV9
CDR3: ASSVGPVEGGYT

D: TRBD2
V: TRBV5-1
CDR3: ASSIRPSGGEDTQY

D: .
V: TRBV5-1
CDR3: ASSLTFTGPNTEAF

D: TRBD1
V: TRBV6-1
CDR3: ASSDPTGVYGYT

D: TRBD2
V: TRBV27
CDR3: ASSSNRVWTSGGRSYNEQF

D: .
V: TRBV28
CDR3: ASSLPQGYGYT

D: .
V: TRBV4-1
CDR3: ASSQSEGFNYGYT

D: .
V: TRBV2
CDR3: ASRGRAEAF

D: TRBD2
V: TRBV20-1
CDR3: SASKLAGPRDTQY

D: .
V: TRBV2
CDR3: ASRGPAGVDYGYT

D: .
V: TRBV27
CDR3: ASSKGGEGSRDEQF

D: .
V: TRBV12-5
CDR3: ASVGGAAGEQY

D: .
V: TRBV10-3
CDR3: AISEGLGGGPNGYT

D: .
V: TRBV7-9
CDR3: ASSLGQDVSYEQY

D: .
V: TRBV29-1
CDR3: SVVPQRVNTEAF

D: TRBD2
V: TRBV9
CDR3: ASSVATRGLGTGELF

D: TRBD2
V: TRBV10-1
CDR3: ASSEYAPGAGVANEQF

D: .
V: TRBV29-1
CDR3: SVGGGPSYEQY